This entry is about one T cell receptor beta chain. Seattle's enrolled individuals joined amid active infection and were then monitored longitudinally. These data come from a study of blood T cell repertoires in COVID-19. For the study at large: Sites across the United States, Italy and Spain contributed samples from acute and convalescent COVID-19. PBMCs, B-cell-depleted T cells, or T cells were the source of the cDNA or gDNA that made up the material.

Losses at the gene ends were 4 bases for V and 2 bases for J; bases not matched to a gene: 3. This CDR3 spans 16 amino acids. Per germline, CDR1 MRHNA and CDR2 SNTAGT. Under the authors' procedure: The assay estimated nucleated cells by amplifying reference gene primers. Assay used: immunoSEQ multiplex PCR; TCRdb lists only in-frame clones, some missing. The D gene and trimming were derived from the DNA, and the V and J assignments and clone size from that table. The sample has some 370,000 clones; approximately 87% are singletons. The material sequenced was peripheral blood. The chain combines TRBV6-4 with TRBJ2-6; 9 bases are a match to TRBD1. The origin of this receptor is a woman between 25 and 40 years old with COVID-19, enrolled during active disease. CDR3 sequence (DNA): TGTGCCAGCAGTGCGACAGGGGGGGCTGGGGCCAACGTCCTGACTTTC. This translates into CASSATGGAGANVLTF.